Listed below are T cell receptor beta chains from one sample, sequenced in a study of T-cell memory formation after mild COVID-19. TCRdb ran MiXCR on the 5' RACE reads and lists one entry per CDR3 protein. The sample consists of 170,000 or so distinct CDR3 sequences, about a fifth of them appearing once. The sequencing input was PBMCs or a T cell subset sorted from them (not recorded which). The receptors derive from an adult woman who had mild COVID-19 (a few samples of this study predate the infection). Cell type and time point are not known. Both conserved end residues are part of each CDR3. The D gene is left open where the match is weak. Size tells how often a clone was seen (once, few, many) or the class of an expanded clone, and some rows leave it out.

D gene: TRBD1
J gene: TRBJ2-5
clone size: .
V gene: TRBV2
CDR3 DNA: TGTGCCAGCAGTGAAGCCGGGACAGTCCAAGAGACCCAGTACTTC
CDR3 protein: CASSEAGTVQETQYF

D gene: .
J gene: TRBJ2-3
clone size: .
V gene: TRBV11-2
CDR3 DNA: TGTGCCAGCAGCTTAGTTAGAAGCACAGATACGCAGTATTTT
CDR3 protein: CASSLVRSTDTQYF

D gene: TRBD1
J gene: TRBJ2-7
clone size: .
V gene: TRBV4-1
CDR3 DNA: TGCGCCAGCAGCCAAGGCCGGACAGGGTACTCCTACGAGCAGTACTTC
CDR3 protein: CASSQGRTGYSYEQYF

D gene: .
J gene: TRBJ2-7
clone size: .
V gene: TRBV13
CDR3 DNA: TGTGCCAGCAGCTCGGACAAGTCTGGGGAGCAGTACTTC
CDR3 protein: CASSSDKSGEQYF

D gene: .
J gene: TRBJ2-1
clone size: few
V gene: TRBV15
CDR3 DNA: TGTGCCACCAGCAGTGACTCGGGCGACAATGAGCAGTTCTTC
CDR3 protein: CATSSDSGDNEQFF

D gene: TRBD1
J gene: TRBJ2-1
clone size: few
V gene: TRBV24-1
CDR3 DNA: TGTGCCACCAGTGAGTCCGGGACAGGGTGGAATGAGCAGTTCTTC
CDR3 protein: CATSESGTGWNEQFF

D gene: TRBD2
J gene: TRBJ2-7
clone size: few
V gene: TRBV4-3
CDR3 DNA: TGCGCCAGCAGCCCAACGGGACTAGCGGGAGGCGCGGTCTACGAGCAGTACTTC
CDR3 protein: CASSPTGLAGGAVYEQYF

D gene: TRBD1
J gene: TRBJ2-2
clone size: few
V gene: TRBV7-8
CDR3 DNA: TGTGCCAGCATGGGACAGGGGAGGACCGGGGAGCTGTTTTTT
CDR3 protein: CASMGQGRTGELFF

D gene: .
J gene: TRBJ2-1
clone size: .
V gene: TRBV6-2/TRBV6-3
CDR3 DNA: TGTGCCAGCAGTTCCAGGGAGACCTACAATGAGCAGTTCTTC
CDR3 protein: CASSSRETYNEQFF

D gene: .
J gene: TRBJ2-2
clone size: .
V gene: TRBV3-1
CDR3 DNA: TGTGCCAGCAGCCAAGCGGGGAACACCGGGGAGCTGTTTTTT
CDR3 protein: CASSQAGNTGELFF

D gene: TRBD2
J gene: TRBJ2-1
clone size: few
V gene: TRBV5-6
CDR3 DNA: TGTGCCAGCAGCTTGCCCACACTAGCGGGAGCAGGCAATGAGCAGTTCTTC
CDR3 protein: CASSLPTLAGAGNEQFF

D gene: .
J gene: TRBJ1-4
clone size: few
V gene: TRBV12-3/TRBV12-4
CDR3 DNA: TGTGCCAGCAGCTACTGGGATGAAAAACTGTTTTTT
CDR3 protein: CASSYWDEKLFF

D gene: .
J gene: TRBJ1-1
clone size: few
V gene: TRBV4-1
CDR3 DNA: TGCGCCAGCAGCCAAGTAGGGGAGAACACTGAAGCTTTCTTT
CDR3 protein: CASSQVGENTEAFF

D gene: TRBD2
J gene: TRBJ2-1
clone size: few
V gene: TRBV19
CDR3 DNA: TGTGCCAGTAGTATAGCGGTAGCGGGCGACTACAATGAGCAGTTCTTC
CDR3 protein: CASSIAVAGDYNEQFF

D gene: TRBD1
J gene: TRBJ2-2
clone size: few
V gene: TRBV11-2
CDR3 DNA: TGTGCCAGCAGCGGACAGGACAGGGGGCGCCCCGGGGAGCTGTTTTTT
CDR3 protein: CASSGQDRGRPGELFF

D gene: TRBD1
J gene: TRBJ2-7
clone size: .
V gene: TRBV12-3/TRBV12-4
CDR3 DNA: TGTGCCAGCAGGGACAGGGGACACGAGCAGTACTTC
CDR3 protein: CASRDRGHEQYF

D gene: TRBD1
J gene: TRBJ2-7
clone size: many
V gene: TRBV7-9
CDR3 DNA: TGTGCCAGCAGCTCGACAGGGATTCCCTCCTACGAGCAGTACTTC
CDR3 protein: CASSSTGIPSYEQYF

D gene: .
J gene: TRBJ1-1
clone size: .
V gene: TRBV15
CDR3 DNA: TGTGCCACCAGCAGTGATATGAACACTGAAGCTTTCTTT
CDR3 protein: CATSSDMNTEAFF

D gene: .
J gene: TRBJ1-1
clone size: few
V gene: TRBV7-9
CDR3 DNA: TGTGCCAGCAGCTTTGAGGGCACTGACACTGAAGCTTTCTTT
CDR3 protein: CASSFEGTDTEAFF

D gene: TRBD1
J gene: TRBJ2-2
clone size: .
V gene: TRBV15
CDR3 DNA: TGTGCCACCAGCCCCCGGGACAGGGGCACCGGGGAGCTGTTTTTT
CDR3 protein: CATSPRDRGTGELFF

D gene: TRBD2
J gene: TRBJ2-2
clone size: few
V gene: TRBV29-1
CDR3 DNA: TGCAGCGTTGACCCGACTAGCGAGGGCACCGGGGAGCTGTTTTTT
CDR3 protein: CSVDPTSEGTGELFF

D gene: .
J gene: TRBJ2-1
clone size: .
V gene: TRBV6-6
CDR3 DNA: TGTGCCAGCAGTTACTCTCCTGAGGCCGGTAATGAGCAGTTCTTC
CDR3 protein: CASSYSPEAGNEQFF

D gene: TRBD2
J gene: TRBJ2-3
clone size: few
V gene: TRBV6-4
CDR3 DNA: TGTGCCAGCAGTGACGAAGGGGCGGGGGTAGATACGCAGTATTTT
CDR3 protein: CASSDEGAGVDTQYF

D gene: .
J gene: TRBJ2-1
clone size: .
V gene: TRBV19
CDR3 DNA: TGTGCCAGTAGTATAAACTACAATGAGCAGTTCTTC
CDR3 protein: CASSINYNEQFF

D gene: TRBD1
J gene: TRBJ1-1
clone size: once
V gene: TRBV7-6
CDR3 DNA: TGTGCCAGCAGCCCCCTCGGACAGGTGAACACTGAAGCTTTCTTT
CDR3 protein: CASSPLGQVNTEAFF

D gene: .
J gene: TRBJ2-3
clone size: many
V gene: TRBV2
CDR3 DNA: TGTGCCAGCAGTGAAGGGCCCCGTGGCACAGATACGCAGTATTTT
CDR3 protein: CASSEGPRGTDTQYF

D gene: TRBD1
J gene: TRBJ1-2
clone size: .
V gene: TRBV6-5
CDR3 DNA: TGTGCCAGCAGTACAGGGGGCCTCTTGTATGGCTACACCTTC
CDR3 protein: CASSTGGLLYGYTF

D gene: .
J gene: TRBJ1-2
clone size: .
V gene: TRBV6-5
CDR3 DNA: TGTGCCAGCAGTTACTCGAGCCGGGGCACCTATGGCTACACCTTC
CDR3 protein: CASSYSSRGTYGYTF

D gene: TRBD1
J gene: TRBJ2-7
clone size: .
V gene: TRBV9
CDR3 DNA: TGTGCCAGCAGCGTCCGGGACAGGGCCCCCTACGAGCAGTACTTC
CDR3 protein: CASSVRDRAPYEQYF

D gene: TRBD1
J gene: TRBJ1-4
clone size: few
V gene: TRBV15
CDR3 DNA: TGTGCCACCAGCACCGGGACAGGGGATAAGGATGAAAAACTGTTTTTT
CDR3 protein: CATSTGTGDKDEKLFF

D gene: .
J gene: TRBJ1-6
clone size: .
V gene: TRBV7-9
CDR3 DNA: TGTGCCAGCAGCTTAGTGTTGGCAGGAGATAATTCACCCCTCCACTTT
CDR3 protein: CASSLVLAGDNSPLHF

D gene: TRBD2
J gene: TRBJ2-7
clone size: few
V gene: TRBV27
CDR3 DNA: TGTGCCAGCAGTTTGCGGGGGGGTGGCGAGCAGTACTTC
CDR3 protein: CASSLRGGGEQYF

D gene: .
J gene: TRBJ2-7
clone size: .
V gene: TRBV6-1
CDR3 DNA: TGTGCCAGCAGTGAGGATATTAGCTCCTACGAGCAGTACTTC
CDR3 protein: CASSEDISSYEQYF

D gene: TRBD2
J gene: TRBJ2-1
clone size: few
V gene: TRBV12-3/TRBV12-4
CDR3 DNA: TGTGCCAGCAGTATCGGACTAGCGGGAGGCAATGAGCAGTTCTTC
CDR3 protein: CASSIGLAGGNEQFF

D gene: .
J gene: TRBJ2-5
clone size: many
V gene: TRBV3-1
CDR3 DNA: TGTGCCAGCAGCGGTGGGACTGTGATGTTCGAGACCCAGTACTTC
CDR3 protein: CASSGGTVMFETQYF

D gene: .
J gene: TRBJ2-7
clone size: .
V gene: TRBV4-3
CDR3 DNA: TGCGCCAGCAGCCAAGAATTAAACTCGGGCTCCTACGAGCAGTACTTC
CDR3 protein: CASSQELNSGSYEQYF

D gene: .
J gene: TRBJ2-7
clone size: few
V gene: TRBV7-6
CDR3 DNA: TGTGCCAGCAGCCGTGCCATAGGAGATCCCTCCTACGAGCAGTACTTC
CDR3 protein: CASSRAIGDPSYEQYF

D gene: .
J gene: TRBJ1-5
clone size: .
V gene: TRBV20-1
CDR3 DNA: TGCAGTGCTCCCCAACCAACTGACGGGATTAATCAGCCCCAGCATTTT
CDR3 protein: CSAPQPTDGINQPQHF

D gene: .
J gene: TRBJ1-1
clone size: .
V gene: TRBV9
CDR3 DNA: TGTGCCAGCAGCGTCACAGGAATCACTGAAGCTTTCTTT
CDR3 protein: CASSVTGITEAFF

D gene: .
J gene: TRBJ2-2
clone size: few
V gene: TRBV5-5
CDR3 DNA: TGTGCCAGCAGCTTGGATTTGGGTACCGGGGAGCTGTTTTTT
CDR3 protein: CASSLDLGTGELFF

D gene: TRBD1
J gene: TRBJ1-1
clone size: .
V gene: TRBV7-6
CDR3 DNA: TGTGCCAGCAGCCAATCAGGGGGCGCGTTGAGCACTGAAGCTTTCTTT
CDR3 protein: CASSQSGGALSTEAFF

D gene: .
J gene: TRBJ2-6
clone size: few
V gene: TRBV4-2
CDR3 DNA: TGTGCCAGCAGCCAAGATGGGTTTGACAGTCCCAGCTCTGGGGCCAACGTCCTGACTTTC
CDR3 protein: CASSQDGFDSPSSGANVLTF

D gene: .
J gene: TRBJ2-7
clone size: .
V gene: TRBV3-1
CDR3 DNA: TGTGCCAGCAGCCAAGATGAATACCAGTCCGGAGGTTCCTACGAGCAGTACTTC
CDR3 protein: CASSQDEYQSGGSYEQYF

D gene: .
J gene: TRBJ2-1
clone size: many
V gene: TRBV20-1
CDR3 DNA: TGCAGTGCTAGAGACCTAGACCAGGAGCAGTTCTTC
CDR3 protein: CSARDLDQEQFF

D gene: .
J gene: TRBJ2-1
clone size: .
V gene: TRBV12-3/TRBV12-4
CDR3 DNA: TGTGCCAGCAGTCAAGGGGCAGGCAATGAGCAGTTCTTC
CDR3 protein: CASSQGAGNEQFF

D gene: .
J gene: TRBJ2-7
clone size: .
V gene: TRBV21-1
CDR3 DNA: TGTGCCACCCTCAAAGGGGGAGGGGCCTGCGCCTACGAGCAGTACTTC
CDR3 protein: CATLKGGGACAYEQYF

D gene: .
J gene: TRBJ1-1
clone size: .
V gene: TRBV7-2
CDR3 DNA: TGTGCCAGCAGCTGGGCGGGTGGCGCTTTCTTT
CDR3 protein: CASSWAGGAFF

D gene: .
J gene: TRBJ2-7
clone size: .
V gene: TRBV9
CDR3 DNA: TGTGCCAGCAGCGTAGGGACTCCCTACGAGCAGTACTTC
CDR3 protein: CASSVGTPYEQYF